This TCR beta chain was found in a study of persistence of HIV-infected CD4 T cells. With respect to this clone: What it binds is unknown.

Cells were stimulated with overlapping HIV-1 Gag 15-mer peptides. CD40L/CD69 double-negative CD45RO-high memory CD4+ T cells were collected. The libraries were made with immunoSEQ version 4 in survey mode. Libraries were prepared by immunoSEQ multiplex PCR; TCRdb keeps only in-frame clonotypes and omits some of them. This sample has tens of thousands of clones, with roughly 77% found just once. This receptor was taken from an adult man with HIV who was CMV-seropositive. The specimen was CD4+ T cells sorted from PBMCs after roughly 18-hour stimulation, collected from a patient who received antiretroviral therapy.

The CDR3 sequence is CASKYRTEAFF. CDR3 sequence (DNA): TGTGCCAGTAAATATCGCACTGAAGCTTTCTTT. V gene TRBV19 combines with J gene TRBJ1-1, with no clear D. This CDR3 has 11 residues. The V end was cut by 7 bases, the J end by 4 bases, with 7 bases between. In germline, CDR1 is LNHDA, CDR2 SQIVND (reference sequence).